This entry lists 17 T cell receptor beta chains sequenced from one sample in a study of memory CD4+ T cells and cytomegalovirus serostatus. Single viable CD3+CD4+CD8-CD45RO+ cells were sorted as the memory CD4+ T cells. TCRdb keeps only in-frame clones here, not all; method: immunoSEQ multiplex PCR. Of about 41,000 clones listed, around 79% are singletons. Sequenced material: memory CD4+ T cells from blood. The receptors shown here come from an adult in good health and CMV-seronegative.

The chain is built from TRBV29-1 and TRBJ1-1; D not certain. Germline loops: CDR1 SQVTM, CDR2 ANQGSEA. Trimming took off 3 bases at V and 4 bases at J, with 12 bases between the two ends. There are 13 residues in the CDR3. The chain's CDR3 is CSVERTSITEAFF. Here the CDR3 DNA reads TGCAGCGTTGAGAGGACGAGTATCACTGAAGCTTTCTTT.

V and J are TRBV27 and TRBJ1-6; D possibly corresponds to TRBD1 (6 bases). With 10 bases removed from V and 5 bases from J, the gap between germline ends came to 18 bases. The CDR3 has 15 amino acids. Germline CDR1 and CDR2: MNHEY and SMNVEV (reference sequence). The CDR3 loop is CATKREPGDNSPLHF. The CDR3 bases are TGTGCCACCAAACGGGAGCCAGGGGATAATTCACCCCTCCACTTT.

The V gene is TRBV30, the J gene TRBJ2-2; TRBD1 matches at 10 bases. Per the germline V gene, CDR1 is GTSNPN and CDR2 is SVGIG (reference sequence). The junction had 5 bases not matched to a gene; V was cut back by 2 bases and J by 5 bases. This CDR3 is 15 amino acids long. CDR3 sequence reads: CAWSPRQGATGELFF. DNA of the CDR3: TGTGCCTGGAGTCCCCGACAGGGGGCAACCGGGGAGCTGTTTTTT.

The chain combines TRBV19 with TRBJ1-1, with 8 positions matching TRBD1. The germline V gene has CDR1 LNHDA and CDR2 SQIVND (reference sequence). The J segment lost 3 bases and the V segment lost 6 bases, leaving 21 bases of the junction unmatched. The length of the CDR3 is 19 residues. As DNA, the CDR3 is TGTGCCAGTAGCCCCAGGGAGGACAGGGACCCGTCATGGGACACTGAAGCTTTCTTT. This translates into CASSPREDRDPSWDTEAFF. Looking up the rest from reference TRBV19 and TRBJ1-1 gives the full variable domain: DGGITQSPKYLFRKEGQNVTLSCEQNLNHDAMYWYRQDPGQGLRLIYYSQIVNDFQKGDIAEGYSVSREKKESFPLTVTSAQKNPTAFYLCASSPREDRDPSWDTEAFFGQGTRLTVV.

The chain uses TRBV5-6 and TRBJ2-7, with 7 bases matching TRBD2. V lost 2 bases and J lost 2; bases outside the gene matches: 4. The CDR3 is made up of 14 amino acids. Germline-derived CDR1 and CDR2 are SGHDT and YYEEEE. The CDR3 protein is CASSFWAGAYEQYF. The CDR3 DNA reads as TGTGCCAGCAGCTTTTGGGCGGGGGCCTACGAGCAGTACTTC.

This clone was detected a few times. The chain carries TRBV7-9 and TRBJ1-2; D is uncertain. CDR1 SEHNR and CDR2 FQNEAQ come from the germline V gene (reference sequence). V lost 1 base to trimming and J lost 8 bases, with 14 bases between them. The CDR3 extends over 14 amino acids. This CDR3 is CASSLVSGEIGYTF. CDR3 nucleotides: TGTGCCAGCAGCTTAGTCAGCGGGGAGATAGGCTACACCTTC.

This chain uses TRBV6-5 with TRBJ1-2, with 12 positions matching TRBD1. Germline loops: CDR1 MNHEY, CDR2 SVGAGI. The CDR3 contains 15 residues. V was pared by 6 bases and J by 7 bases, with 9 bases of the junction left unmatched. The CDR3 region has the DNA TGTGCCAGCAGAGAAACGGGACAGGGGGCCGGTGGCTACACCTTC. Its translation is CASRETGQGAGGYTF.

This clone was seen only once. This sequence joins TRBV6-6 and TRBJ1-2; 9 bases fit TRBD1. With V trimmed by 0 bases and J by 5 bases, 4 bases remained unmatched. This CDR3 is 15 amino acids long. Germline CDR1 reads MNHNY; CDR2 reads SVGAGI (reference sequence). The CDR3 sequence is CASSYSSGTGYGYTF. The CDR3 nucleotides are TGTGCCAGCAGTTACTCATCCGGGACAGGGTATGGCTACACCTTC.

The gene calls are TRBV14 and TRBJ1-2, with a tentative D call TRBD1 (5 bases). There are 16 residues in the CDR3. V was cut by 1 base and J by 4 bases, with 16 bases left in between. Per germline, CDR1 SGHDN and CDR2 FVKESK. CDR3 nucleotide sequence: TGTGCCAGCAGCCAAGGGCAAGGAGGGGCTAGCTATGGCTACACCTTC. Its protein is CASSQGQGGASYGYTF. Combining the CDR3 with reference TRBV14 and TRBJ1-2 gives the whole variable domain EAGVTQFPSHSVIEKGQTVTLRCDPISGHDNLYWYRRVMGKEIKFLLHFVKESKQDESGMPNNRFLAERTGGTYSTLKVQPAELEDSGVYFCASSQGQGGASYGYTFGSGTRLTVV.

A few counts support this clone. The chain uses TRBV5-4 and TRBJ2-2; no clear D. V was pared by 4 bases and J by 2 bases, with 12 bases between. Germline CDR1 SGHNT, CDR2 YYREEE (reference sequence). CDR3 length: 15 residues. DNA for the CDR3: TGTGCCAGCAGCCTAACAACCCTTAACACCGGGGAGCTGTTTTTT. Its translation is CASSLTTLNTGELFF.

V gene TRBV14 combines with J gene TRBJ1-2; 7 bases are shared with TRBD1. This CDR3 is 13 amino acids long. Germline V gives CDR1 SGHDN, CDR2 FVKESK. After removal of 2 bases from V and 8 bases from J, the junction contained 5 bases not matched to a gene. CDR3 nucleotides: TGTGCCAGCAGCCAAACAGGGGATAAAGGCTACACCTTC. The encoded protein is CASSQTGDKGYTF.

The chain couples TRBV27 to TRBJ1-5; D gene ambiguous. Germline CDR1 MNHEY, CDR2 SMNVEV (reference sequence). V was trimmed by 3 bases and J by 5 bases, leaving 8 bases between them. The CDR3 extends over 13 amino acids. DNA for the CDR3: TGTGCCAGCAGTTTTCCGGAGCATCAGCCCCAGCATTTT. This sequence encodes CASSFPEHQPQHF.

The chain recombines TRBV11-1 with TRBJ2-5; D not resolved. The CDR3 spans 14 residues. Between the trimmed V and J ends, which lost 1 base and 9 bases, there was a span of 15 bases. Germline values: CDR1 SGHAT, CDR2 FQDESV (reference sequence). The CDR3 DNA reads TGTGCCAGCAGCTTAGGGGCAGGAAATGTGGCCCAGTACTTC. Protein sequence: CASSLGAGNVAQYF.

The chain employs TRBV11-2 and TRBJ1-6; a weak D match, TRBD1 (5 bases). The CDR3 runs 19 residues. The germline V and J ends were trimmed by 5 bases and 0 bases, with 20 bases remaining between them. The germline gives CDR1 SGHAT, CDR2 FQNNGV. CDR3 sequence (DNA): TGTGCCAGCAGCCCTAAATCTCGGGACCTCAGCTCCTATAATTCACCCCTCCACTTT. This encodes CASSPKSRDLSSYNSPLHF.

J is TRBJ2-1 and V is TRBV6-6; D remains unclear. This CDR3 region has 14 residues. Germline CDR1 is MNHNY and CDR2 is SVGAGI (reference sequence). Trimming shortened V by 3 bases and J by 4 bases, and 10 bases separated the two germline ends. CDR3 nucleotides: TGTGCCAGCAGTTATGGCAATACGTACAATGAGCAGTTCTTC. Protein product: CASSYGNTYNEQFF.

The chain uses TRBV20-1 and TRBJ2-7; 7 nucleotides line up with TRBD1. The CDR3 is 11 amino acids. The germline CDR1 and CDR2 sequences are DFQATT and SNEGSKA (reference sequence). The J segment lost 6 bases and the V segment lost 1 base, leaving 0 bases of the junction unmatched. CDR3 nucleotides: TGCAGTGCTAGAGCAGGGGGCGAGCAGTACTTC. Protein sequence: CSARAGGEQYF.

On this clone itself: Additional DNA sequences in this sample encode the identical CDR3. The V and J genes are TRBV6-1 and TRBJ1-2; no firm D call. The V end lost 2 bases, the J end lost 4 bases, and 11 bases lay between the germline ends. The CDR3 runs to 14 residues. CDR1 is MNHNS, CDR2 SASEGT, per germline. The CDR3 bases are TGTGCCAGCAGTGAACAACATTCCTTCTATGGCTACACCTTC. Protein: CASSEQHSFYGYTF.